This is a list of T cell receptor beta chains from one sample in a study of blood T cell repertoires in COVID-19. This table comes from immunoSEQ multiplex PCR, and its TCRdb copy is limited to in-frame clones, with some not included. The data show 30,000 to 35,000 clones, 70% to 90% seen once. Specimen: peripheral blood. All receptors derive from a woman aged 40-49 years with active or convalescent COVID-19. The CDR3 runs from the conserved cysteine through the conserved F or W. A D gene is named only where the DNA matches it firmly. Some rows have no size entry. The others give once, few or many, or a class for an expanded clone.

J: TRBJ2-7; D: TRBD2; size: .; V: TRBV28; DNA: TGTGCCAGCAGTGGACGACTAGCGGGAGTCTACGAGCAGTACTTC; CDR3: CASSGRLAGVYEQYF
J: TRBJ1-6; D: .; size: .; V: TRBV7-2; DNA: TGTGCCAGCAGCGAAGGGACATCCGGCTCACCCCTCCACTTT; CDR3: CASSEGTSGSPLHF
J: TRBJ2-5; D: TRBD2; size: .; V: TRBV7-3; DNA: TGTGCCAGCAGCCCGGGCCCGGCGGGGGGCTATGAAGAGACCCAGTACTTC; CDR3: CASSPGPAGGYEETQYF
J: TRBJ2-7; D: .; size: .; V: TRBV7-2; DNA: TGTGCCAGCAGCTTAGCGGTAGGACAGTCCTACGAGCAGTACTTC; CDR3: CASSLAVGQSYEQYF
J: TRBJ1-1; D: TRBD1; size: .; V: TRBV5-1; DNA: TGCGCCAGCAGCGGGGGACAGGGAGCCCCTGAAGCTTTCTTT; CDR3: CASSGGQGAPEAFF
J: TRBJ2-7; D: .; size: once; V: TRBV27; DNA: TGTGCCAGCAGCCGAACAGGGCGTAACTCCTACGAGCAGTACTTC; CDR3: CASSRTGRNSYEQYF
J: TRBJ2-3; D: .; size: .; V: TRBV13; DNA: TGTGCCAGCAGCAAAGAGCAGGGGCCCACAGATACGCAGTATTTT; CDR3: CASSKEQGPTDTQYF
J: TRBJ1-1; D: .; size: .; V: TRBV5-1; DNA: TGCGCCAGCAGCCCGCTTGCCCCCTTGGTCGTAGAAGGAGCTGAAGCTTTCTTT; CDR3: CASSPLAPLVVEGAEAFF
J: TRBJ1-6; D: .; size: .; V: TRBV2; DNA: TGTGCCAGCAGCCCGGACGGAGGAGGTTCACCCCTCCACTTT; CDR3: CASSPDGGGSPLHF
J: TRBJ2-3; D: .; size: .; V: TRBV6-1; DNA: TGTGCCACCCGGCCTCGCGGGACCCTCACAGATACGCAGTATTTT; CDR3: CATRPRGTLTDTQYF
J: TRBJ1-1; D: .; size: .; V: TRBV28; DNA: TGTGCCAGCAGTTCCGGGATAAACACTGAAGCTTTCTTT; CDR3: CASSSGINTEAFF
J: TRBJ1-1; D: TRBD1; size: .; V: TRBV18; DNA: TGTGCCAGCTCACAAAGTCCCCCGGGACAGAGCATGAACACTGAAGCTTTCTTT; CDR3: CASSQSPPGQSMNTEAFF
J: TRBJ1-2; D: TRBD1; size: few; V: TRBV30; DNA: TGTGCCTGGAGTTTAGGGACAGGGGGCTACACCTTC; CDR3: CAWSLGTGGYTF
J: TRBJ1-4; D: .; size: once; V: TRBV30; DNA: TGTGCCTGGAGCGTCAGGGGTCGGGTTGAAAAACTGTTTTTT; CDR3: CAWSVRGRVEKLFF
J: TRBJ1-2; D: TRBD1; size: .; V: TRBV27; DNA: TGTGCCAGCAGTTTATCGGGGGGCGACAGGGGGGCCTATGGCTACACCTTC; CDR3: CASSLSGGDRGAYGYTF
J: TRBJ2-7; D: TRBD2; size: once; V: TRBV6-1; DNA: TGTGCCAGCAGTGAAGGGACTAGATCAGCAGAGCAGTACTTC; CDR3: CASSEGTRSAEQYF
J: TRBJ1-5; D: .; size: .; V: TRBV7-9; DNA: TGTGCCAGCAGCTCCATGTATCAGCCCCAGCATTTT; CDR3: CASSSMYQPQHF
J: TRBJ2-7; D: TRBD2; size: .; V: TRBV4-1; DNA: TGCGCCAGCAGCCAAGAGGGCGGGAGCAGGGCCTACGAGCAGTACTTC; CDR3: CASSQEGGSRAYEQYF
J: TRBJ1-3; D: TRBD1; size: .; V: TRBV2; DNA: TGTGCCAGCAGGGGGGACAGCCACTCTGGAAACACCATATATTTT; CDR3: CASRGDSHSGNTIYF